This T cell receptor beta chain appears in the sequencing data of a study of T-cell reconstitution after alpha-beta-depleted transplantation in children. Preparation of the TCRbeta library used unique molecular identifiers. One entry per CDR3 protein results from TCRdb running MiXCR on the PCR reads. The table shows some 300,000 distinct CDR3 sequences, with roughly 7.8% occurring only once. At least ten counts were recorded for this clonotype. Its matching antigen is unknown. Findings and caveats of the study: When one year had passed after transplant, most T-cell counts and diversity came from newly produced T cells.

This TCR was sampled from a female patient younger than 10 who had a stem cell transplant for Fanconi anemia, so the T cells may come from the graft donor. The source was peripheral blood, collected 360 days after TCRalphabeta/CD19-depleted stem cell transplant.

The CDR3 is CSVGQGDTEAFF. CDR3 DNA: TGCAGCGTTGGACAGGGAGACACTGAAGCTTTCTTT. The gene calls are TRBV29-1 and TRBJ1-1, with TRBD1 matching over 7 bases. CDR1 is SQVTM, CDR2 ANQGSEA, per germline. The V segment lost 4 bases and the J segment 3 bases; nucleotides outside the gene matches: 2. This CDR3 spans 12 amino acids.